Sequencing of this T cell receptor (beta chain) was carried out in a study of T-cell reconstitution after alpha-beta-depleted transplantation in children. Unique molecular identifiers were incorporated when the TCRbeta library was constructed. TCRdb itself ran the PCR reads through MiXCR, one entry per CDR3 protein. The sample records some 190,000 distinct CDR3 sequences, 11% being singletons. CDR3 length equals 14 residues. The germline CDR1 and CDR2 sequences are MNHEY and SVGEGT. With 2 bases removed from V and 3 bases from J, the gap between germline ends came to 10 bases. Here the sequenced sample was PBMCs, taken before TCRalphabeta/CD19-depleted stem cell transplant. The rearrangement uses TRBV6-2 or TRBV6-3 and TRBJ1-2; D is perhaps TRBD1 (5 bases). This receptor was taken from a boy younger than 10 with acute myeloid leukemia, due to receive a stem cell transplant. CDR3 in DNA: TGTGCCAGCAGTTACCAGGGCAGCTACTATGGCTACACCTTC. This gives the protein CASSYQGSYYGYTF.